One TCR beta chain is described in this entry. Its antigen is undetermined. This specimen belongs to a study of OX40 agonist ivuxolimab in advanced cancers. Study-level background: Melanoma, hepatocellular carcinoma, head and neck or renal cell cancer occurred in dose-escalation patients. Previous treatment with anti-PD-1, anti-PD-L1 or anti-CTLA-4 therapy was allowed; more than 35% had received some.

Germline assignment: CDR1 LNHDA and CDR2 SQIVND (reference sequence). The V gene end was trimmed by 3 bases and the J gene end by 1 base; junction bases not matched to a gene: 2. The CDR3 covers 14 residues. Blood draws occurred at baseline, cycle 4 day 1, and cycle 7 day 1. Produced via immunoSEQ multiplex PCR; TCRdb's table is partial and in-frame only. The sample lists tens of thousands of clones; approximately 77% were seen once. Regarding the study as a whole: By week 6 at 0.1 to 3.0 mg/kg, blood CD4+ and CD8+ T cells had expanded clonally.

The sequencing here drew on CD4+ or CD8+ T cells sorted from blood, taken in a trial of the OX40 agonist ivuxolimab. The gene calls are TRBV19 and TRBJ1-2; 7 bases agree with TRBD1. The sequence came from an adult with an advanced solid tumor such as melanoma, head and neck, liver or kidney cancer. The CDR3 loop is CASSINRGNYGYTF. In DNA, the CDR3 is TGTGCCAGTAGTATTAACAGGGGTAACTATGGCTACACCTTC.